These 3 T cell receptor beta chains originate from one sample sequenced in a study of blood T cell repertoires in COVID-19 (dated by TCRdb to about 2020). The protocol used for the library was the immunoSEQ multiplex PCR assay. Held by TCRdb, this immuneACCESS table contains in-frame sequences only and omits some clones. Under half of the omission traces to an unresolved V gene where checked; the cause of the rest is unknown. The table for this sample lists roughly 360,000 clones; 70% to 90% of them were counted only once. Of the sample, about 1.5% falls within the top ten clones. The material sequenced was PBMCs or T cells enriched from blood (not recorded which). The receptors were gathered from a young man who had recovered from COVID-19.

The chain is built from TRBV28 and TRBJ1-2; D gene uncertain. Germline V gives CDR1 MDHEN, CDR2 SYDVKM. The CDR3 sequence is 15 residues long. V was shortened by 10 bases and J by 0 bases, with 18 bases between the two germline ends. The CDR3, as DNA: TGTGCCACCCAGGCCAGAGGGCGTCCTAACTATGGCTACACCTTC. Translated: CATQARGRPNYGYTF.

This clone was observed once. Other DNA sequences from this sample encode an identical CDR3 as well. The J gene is TRBJ1-2, the V gene TRBV18; D unclear. Germline-derived CDR1 and CDR2 are KGHSH and LQKENI. The CDR3 spans 13 residues. Trimming pared 2 bases from V and 1 base from J, leaving 5 bases between. CDR3 in DNA: TGTGCCAGCTCACCAGGCAGTAACTATGGCTACACCTTC. Residues: CASSPGSNYGYTF.

This clone was counted once. The V and J genes are TRBV6-5 and TRBJ2-7; 10 bases match TRBD1. This CDR3 spans 15 amino acids. Germline assignment: CDR1 MNHEY and CDR2 SVGAGI. V trimming: 5 bases; J trimming: 4 bases; junction bases outside the gene matches: 8. DNA of the CDR3: TGTGCCAGCAGTATGGAGCGGGACAGGGGTTACGAGCAGTACTTC. This translates into CASSMERDRGYEQYF.